This record looks at one T cell receptor (beta chain) sequence and its context. No antigen is known for it. These data come from a study of cytomegalovirus exposure and HLA in healthy donors. Regarding the study as a whole: Cytomegalovirus-associated TCR beta chains were listed, numbering 150 to 200. It was found in a later analysis that first-cohort TCR clusters tended to co-occur in the approximately 120 validation repertoires. Among TCR sequences, most were rare, though some public TCRs appeared in many donors.

The junction had 2 bases not matched to a gene; V was cut back by 5 bases and J by 0 bases. CDR1 and CDR2 from the germline V gene are LGHNA and YNFKEQ. The CDR3 spans 14 residues. These donors were members of the approximately 110-subject validation cohort, a group separate from the approximately 620-subject first cohort. Measured with immunoSEQ multiplex PCR; TCRdb has only the in-frame clones, and not every one. The sample contains roughly 350,000 clones, 70% to 90% of which appear only once. The sequenced material came from PBMCs. This clonotype was sampled from a woman under 30 in good health and CMV-seronegative. V is TRBV4-2 and J is TRBJ2-3; 7 positions match TRBD2. CDR3 DNA: TGTGCCAGCAGCATAGCGGGTAGCACAGATACGCAGTATTTT. Protein: CASSIAGSTDTQYF.